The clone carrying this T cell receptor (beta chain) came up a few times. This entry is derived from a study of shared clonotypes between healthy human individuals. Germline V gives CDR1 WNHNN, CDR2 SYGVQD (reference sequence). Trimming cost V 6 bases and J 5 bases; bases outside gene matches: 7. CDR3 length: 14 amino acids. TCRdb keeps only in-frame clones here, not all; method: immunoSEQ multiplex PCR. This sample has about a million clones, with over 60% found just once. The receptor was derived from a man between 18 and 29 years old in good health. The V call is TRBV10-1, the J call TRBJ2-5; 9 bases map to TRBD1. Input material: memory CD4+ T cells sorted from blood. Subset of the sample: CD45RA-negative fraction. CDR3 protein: CASSRDRAAETQYF. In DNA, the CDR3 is TGCGCCAGCAGCCGGGACAGGGCTGCGGAGACCCAGTACTTC.